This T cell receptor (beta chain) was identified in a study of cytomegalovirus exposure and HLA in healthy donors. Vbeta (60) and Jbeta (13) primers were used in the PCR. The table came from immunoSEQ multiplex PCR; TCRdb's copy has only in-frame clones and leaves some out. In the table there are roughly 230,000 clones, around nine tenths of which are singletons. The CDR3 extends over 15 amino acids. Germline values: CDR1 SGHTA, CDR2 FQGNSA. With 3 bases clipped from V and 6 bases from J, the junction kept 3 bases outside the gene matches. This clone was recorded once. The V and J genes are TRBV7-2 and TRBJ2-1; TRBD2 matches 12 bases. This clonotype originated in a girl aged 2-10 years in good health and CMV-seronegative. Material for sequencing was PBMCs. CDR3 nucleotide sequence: TGTGCCAGCAGCTTGACTAGCGGGAGATCCAATGAGCAGTTCTTC. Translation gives CASSLTSGRSNEQFF. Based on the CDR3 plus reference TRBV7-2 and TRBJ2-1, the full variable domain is GAGVSQSPSNKVTEKGKDVELRCDPISGHTALYWYRQSLGQGLEFLIYFQGNSAPDKSGLPSDRFSAERTGGSVSTLTIQRTQQEDSAVYLCASSLTSGRSNEQFFGPGTRLTVL.